This TCR beta chain was recovered during a study of blood T cell repertoires in COVID-19. The ends were cut back, 3 bases at V and 4 bases at J, with 13 bases in the middle. CDR1 and CDR2 (germline): WSHSY, SAAADI. There are 15 residues in the CDR3. Measured with immunoSEQ multiplex PCR; TCRdb has only the in-frame clones, and not every one. Of 120,000 or so clones in the sample, 81% are singletons; the top ten hold 3.8%. Specimen: peripheral blood. The chain is built from TRBV10-2 and TRBJ1-5, with D possibly TRBD1 on 6 matching bases. The clonotype originates from a woman aged 45-65 years with acute or convalescent COVID-19. The CDR3: CASSDPGTQNQPQHF. CDR3 bases: TGCGCCAGCAGTGACCCCGGGACACAGAATCAGCCCCAGCATTTT.